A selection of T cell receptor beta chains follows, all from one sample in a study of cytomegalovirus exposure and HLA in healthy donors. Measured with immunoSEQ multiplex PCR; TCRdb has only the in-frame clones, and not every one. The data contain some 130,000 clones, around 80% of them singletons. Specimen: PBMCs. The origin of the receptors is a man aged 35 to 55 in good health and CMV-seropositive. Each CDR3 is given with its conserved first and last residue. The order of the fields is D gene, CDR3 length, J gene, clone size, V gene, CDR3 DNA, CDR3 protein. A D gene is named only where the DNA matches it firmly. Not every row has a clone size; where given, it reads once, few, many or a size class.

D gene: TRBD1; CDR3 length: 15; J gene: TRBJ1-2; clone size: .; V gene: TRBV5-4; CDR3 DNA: TGTGCCAGCAGCCCGGCCCCACCGACAGGGGATGGCTACACCTTC; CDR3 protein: CASSPAPPTGDGYTF
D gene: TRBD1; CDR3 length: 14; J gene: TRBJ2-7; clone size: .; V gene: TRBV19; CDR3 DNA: TGTGCCAGTAGTTTAGACAGGGGCACCTACGAGCAGTACTTC; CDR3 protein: CASSLDRGTYEQYF
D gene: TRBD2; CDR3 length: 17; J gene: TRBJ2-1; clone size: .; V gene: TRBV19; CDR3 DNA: TGTGCCAGTAGTATAGCTCAAAATAGCGGGGCATACAATGAGCAGTTCTTC; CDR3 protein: CASSIAQNSGAYNEQFF
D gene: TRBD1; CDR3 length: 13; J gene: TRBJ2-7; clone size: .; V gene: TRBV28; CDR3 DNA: TGTGCCACCGAACAGGGGTTAACCTACGAGCAGTACTTC; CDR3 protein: CATEQGLTYEQYF
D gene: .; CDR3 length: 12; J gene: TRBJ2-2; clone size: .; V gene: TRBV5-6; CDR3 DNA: TGTGCCAGCAGCTTCTCGTCCGGGGAGCTGTTTTTT; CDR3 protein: CASSFSSGELFF
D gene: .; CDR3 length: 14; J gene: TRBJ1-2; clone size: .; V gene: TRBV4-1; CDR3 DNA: TGCGCCAGCAGCCAAGGAATTTCGGGTTATGGCTACACCTTC; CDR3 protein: CASSQGISGYGYTF
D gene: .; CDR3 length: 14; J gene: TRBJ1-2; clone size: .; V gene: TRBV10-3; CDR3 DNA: TGTGCCATCAGTGATGGGGGACACCTCTATGGCTACACCTTC; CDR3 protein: CAISDGGHLYGYTF
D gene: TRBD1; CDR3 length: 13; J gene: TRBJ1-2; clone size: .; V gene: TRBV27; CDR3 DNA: TGTGCCAGCAGTCCGGGACAGGGTGCTGGCTACACCTTC; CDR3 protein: CASSPGQGAGYTF
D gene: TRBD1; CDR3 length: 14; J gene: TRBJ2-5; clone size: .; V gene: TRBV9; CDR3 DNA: TGTGCCAGCAGCGGGGGGGACAGGGGAGAGACCCAGTACTTC; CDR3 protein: CASSGGDRGETQYF
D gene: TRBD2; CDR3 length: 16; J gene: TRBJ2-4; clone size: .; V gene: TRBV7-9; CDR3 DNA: TGTGCCAGCAGCCTCAGGACTAGCGGAGCCAAAAACATTCAGTACTTC; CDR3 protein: CASSLRTSGAKNIQYF
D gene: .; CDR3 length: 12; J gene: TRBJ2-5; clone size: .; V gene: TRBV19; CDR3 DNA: TGTGCCAGTAGTATCGACCAAGAGACCCAGTACTTC; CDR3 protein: CASSIDQETQYF
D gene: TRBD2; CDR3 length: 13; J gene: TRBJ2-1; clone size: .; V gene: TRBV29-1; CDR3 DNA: TGCAGCGCCGGGACTAGCGGGAAAGATGAGCAGTTCTTC; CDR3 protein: CSAGTSGKDEQFF
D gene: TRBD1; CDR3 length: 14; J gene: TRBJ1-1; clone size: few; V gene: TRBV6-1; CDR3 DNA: TGTGCCAGTACTTACGGACAGGGGATTTTTGAGTCTTTCTTT; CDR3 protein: CASTYGQGIFESFF
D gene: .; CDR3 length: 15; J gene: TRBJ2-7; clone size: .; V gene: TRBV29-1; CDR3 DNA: TGCAGCGTTGAAGATCTTCGGCAGGTTAAGATCGAGCAGTACTTC; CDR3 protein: CSVEDLRQVKIEQYF
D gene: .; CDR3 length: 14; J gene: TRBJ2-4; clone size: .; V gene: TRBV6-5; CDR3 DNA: TGTGCCAGCAGTTACCTCGGACGCGGGGACATTCAGTACTTC; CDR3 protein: CASSYLGRGDIQYF
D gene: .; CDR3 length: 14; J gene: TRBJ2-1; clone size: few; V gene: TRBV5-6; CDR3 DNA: TGTGCCAGCAGAGGCAGGGTTTCTGGCAATGAGCAGTTCTTC; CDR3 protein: CASRGRVSGNEQFF
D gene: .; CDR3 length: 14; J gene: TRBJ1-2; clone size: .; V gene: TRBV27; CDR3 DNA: TGTGCCAGCAGTCCACGGACACTTATCTATGGCTACACCTTC; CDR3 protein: CASSPRTLIYGYTF
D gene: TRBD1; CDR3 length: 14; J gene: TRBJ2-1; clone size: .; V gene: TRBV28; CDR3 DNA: TGTGCCAGCAGCCGCCAACAGGGGGCGGGTGAGCAGTTCTTC; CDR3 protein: CASSRQQGAGEQFF
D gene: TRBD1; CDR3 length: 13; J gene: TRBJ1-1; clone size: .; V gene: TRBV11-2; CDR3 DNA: TGTGCCAGCAGGTTGACAGGGGAGACTGAAGCTTTCTTT; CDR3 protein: CASRLTGETEAFF
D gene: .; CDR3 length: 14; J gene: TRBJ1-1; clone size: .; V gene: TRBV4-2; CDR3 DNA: TGTGCCAGCAGCCACATAGACATGAACACTGAAGCTTTCTTT; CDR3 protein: CASSHIDMNTEAFF
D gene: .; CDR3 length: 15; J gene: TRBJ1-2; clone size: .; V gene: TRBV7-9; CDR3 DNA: TGTGCCAGCAGCTTAGCGCGGGGCAGCGGGAGTGGCTACACCTTC; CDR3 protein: CASSLARGSGSGYTF
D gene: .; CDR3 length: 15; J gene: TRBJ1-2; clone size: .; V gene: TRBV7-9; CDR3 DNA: TGTGCCAGCAGCCCATTAGGGATGGAGGGCTATGGCTACACCTTC; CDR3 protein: CASSPLGMEGYGYTF
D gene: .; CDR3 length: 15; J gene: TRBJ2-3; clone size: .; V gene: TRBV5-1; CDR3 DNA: TGCGCCAGCAGCCCCACGTCGGGGATCACAGATACGCAGTATTTT; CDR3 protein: CASSPTSGITDTQYF
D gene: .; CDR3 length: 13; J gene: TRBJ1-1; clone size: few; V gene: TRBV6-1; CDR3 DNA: TGTGCCAGCAGTGAGGTCAGGGGCGGAGAAGCTTTCTTT; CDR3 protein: CASSEVRGGEAFF
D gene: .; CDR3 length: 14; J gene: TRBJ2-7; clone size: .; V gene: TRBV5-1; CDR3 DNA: TGTGCCAGCAGCTCGGTCGGGGACATCAACGAGCAGTACTTC; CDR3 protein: CASSSVGDINEQYF
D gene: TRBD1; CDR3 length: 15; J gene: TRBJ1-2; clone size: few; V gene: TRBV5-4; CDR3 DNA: TGTGCCAGCAGCTTTGGTGGGGACAGGAGCTTTGGCTACACCTTC; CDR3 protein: CASSFGGDRSFGYTF
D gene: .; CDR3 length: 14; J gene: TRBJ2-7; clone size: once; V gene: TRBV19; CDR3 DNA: TGTGCCACCCCCCCCACGAGGAGCTCCTACGAGCAGTACTTC; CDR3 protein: CATPPTRSSYEQYF
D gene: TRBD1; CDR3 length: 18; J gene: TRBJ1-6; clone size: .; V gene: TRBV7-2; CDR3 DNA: TGTGCCAGCAGTTTCCCCGGGACAGGGGATACCAATTTTTCACCCCTCCACTTT; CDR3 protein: CASSFPGTGDTNFSPLHF
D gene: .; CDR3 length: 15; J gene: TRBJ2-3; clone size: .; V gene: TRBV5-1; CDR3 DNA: TGCGCCAGCAGCACCTCAGGGGCGCACACAGATACGCAGTATTTT; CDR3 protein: CASSTSGAHTDTQYF
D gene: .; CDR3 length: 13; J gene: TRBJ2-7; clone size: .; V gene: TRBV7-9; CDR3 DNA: TGTGCCAGCAGCTTAGCCCAGTCCTACGAGCAGTACTTC; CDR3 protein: CASSLAQSYEQYF
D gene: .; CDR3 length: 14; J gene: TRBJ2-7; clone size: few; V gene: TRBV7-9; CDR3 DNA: TGTGCCAGCAGTTTTGGGACAATGACCTACGAGCAGTACTTC; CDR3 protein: CASSFGTMTYEQYF
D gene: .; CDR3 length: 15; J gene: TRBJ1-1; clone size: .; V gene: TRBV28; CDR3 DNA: TGTGCCAGCAGTCCTTGGGCCACGATTTACACTGAAGCTTTCTTT; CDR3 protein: CASSPWATIYTEAFF
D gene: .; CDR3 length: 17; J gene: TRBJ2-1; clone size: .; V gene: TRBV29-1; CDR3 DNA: TGCAGCGTTGATAATAGCGGACTCCCCCGGGGCTACAATGAGCAGTTCTTC; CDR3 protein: CSVDNSGLPRGYNEQFF
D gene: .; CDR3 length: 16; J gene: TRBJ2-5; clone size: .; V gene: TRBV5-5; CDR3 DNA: TGTGCCAGCAGCTTTAATTCTCAGGGTGTGATCGAGACCCAGTACTTC; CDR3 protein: CASSFNSQGVIETQYF
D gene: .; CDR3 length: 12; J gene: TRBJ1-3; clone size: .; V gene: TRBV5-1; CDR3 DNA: TGCGCCAGCAGCGCCCAAGGGGACACCATATATTTT; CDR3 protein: CASSAQGDTIYF
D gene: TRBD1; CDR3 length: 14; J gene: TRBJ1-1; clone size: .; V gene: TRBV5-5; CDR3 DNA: TGTGCCAGCAGCTCCACGCGTCAGGGGGGTGAAGCTTTCTTT; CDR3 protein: CASSSTRQGGEAFF
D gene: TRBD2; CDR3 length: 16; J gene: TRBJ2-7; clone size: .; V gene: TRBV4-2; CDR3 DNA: TGTGCCAGCAGCCAAGAAAGAGCGGGAGCTCCTGACGAGCAGTACTTC; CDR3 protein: CASSQERAGAPDEQYF
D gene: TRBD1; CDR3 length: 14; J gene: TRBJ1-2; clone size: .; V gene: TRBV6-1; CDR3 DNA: TGTGCCAGCATCCTGGACAGGGGAAACTATGGCTACACCTTC; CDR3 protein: CASILDRGNYGYTF
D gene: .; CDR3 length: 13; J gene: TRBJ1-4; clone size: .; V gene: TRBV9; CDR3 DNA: TGTGCCAGCAGCGTAGGGTTGGAGGGAAAACTGTTTTTT; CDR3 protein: CASSVGLEGKLFF
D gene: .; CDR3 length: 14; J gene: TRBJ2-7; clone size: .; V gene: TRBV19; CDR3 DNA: TGTGCCAGTAGTACGACTGTAACGTCCTACGAGCAGTACTTC; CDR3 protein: CASSTTVTSYEQYF
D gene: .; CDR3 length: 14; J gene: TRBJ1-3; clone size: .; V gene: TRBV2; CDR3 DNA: TGTGCCAGCGAGGAGGGGGGGGTTGGAAACACCATATATTTT; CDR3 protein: CASEEGGVGNTIYF
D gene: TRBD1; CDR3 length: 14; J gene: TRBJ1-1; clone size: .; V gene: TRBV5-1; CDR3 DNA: TGCGCCAGCAGCTCCCGGGACAGGGGCTCTGAAGCTTTCTTT; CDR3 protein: CASSSRDRGSEAFF
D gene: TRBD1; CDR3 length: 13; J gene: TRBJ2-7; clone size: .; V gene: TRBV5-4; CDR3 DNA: TGTGCCAGCAGCCTGACAGGGCCCTACGAGCAGTACTTC; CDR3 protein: CASSLTGPYEQYF